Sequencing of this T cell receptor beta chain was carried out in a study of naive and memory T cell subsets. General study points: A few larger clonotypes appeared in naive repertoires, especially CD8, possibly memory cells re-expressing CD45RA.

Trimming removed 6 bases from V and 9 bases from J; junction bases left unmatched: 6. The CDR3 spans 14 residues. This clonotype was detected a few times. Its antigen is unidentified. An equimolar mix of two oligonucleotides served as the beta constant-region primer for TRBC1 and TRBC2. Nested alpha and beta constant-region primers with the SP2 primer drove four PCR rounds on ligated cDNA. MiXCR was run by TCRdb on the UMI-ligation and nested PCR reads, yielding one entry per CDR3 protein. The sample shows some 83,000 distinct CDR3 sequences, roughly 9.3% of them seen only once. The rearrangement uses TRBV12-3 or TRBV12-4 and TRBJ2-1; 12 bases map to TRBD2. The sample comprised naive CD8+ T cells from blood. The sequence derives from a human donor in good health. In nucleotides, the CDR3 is TGTGCCAGCAGCCTAGCGGGAGGGCCAGGTGAGCAGTTCTTC. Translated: CASSLAGGPGEQFF.